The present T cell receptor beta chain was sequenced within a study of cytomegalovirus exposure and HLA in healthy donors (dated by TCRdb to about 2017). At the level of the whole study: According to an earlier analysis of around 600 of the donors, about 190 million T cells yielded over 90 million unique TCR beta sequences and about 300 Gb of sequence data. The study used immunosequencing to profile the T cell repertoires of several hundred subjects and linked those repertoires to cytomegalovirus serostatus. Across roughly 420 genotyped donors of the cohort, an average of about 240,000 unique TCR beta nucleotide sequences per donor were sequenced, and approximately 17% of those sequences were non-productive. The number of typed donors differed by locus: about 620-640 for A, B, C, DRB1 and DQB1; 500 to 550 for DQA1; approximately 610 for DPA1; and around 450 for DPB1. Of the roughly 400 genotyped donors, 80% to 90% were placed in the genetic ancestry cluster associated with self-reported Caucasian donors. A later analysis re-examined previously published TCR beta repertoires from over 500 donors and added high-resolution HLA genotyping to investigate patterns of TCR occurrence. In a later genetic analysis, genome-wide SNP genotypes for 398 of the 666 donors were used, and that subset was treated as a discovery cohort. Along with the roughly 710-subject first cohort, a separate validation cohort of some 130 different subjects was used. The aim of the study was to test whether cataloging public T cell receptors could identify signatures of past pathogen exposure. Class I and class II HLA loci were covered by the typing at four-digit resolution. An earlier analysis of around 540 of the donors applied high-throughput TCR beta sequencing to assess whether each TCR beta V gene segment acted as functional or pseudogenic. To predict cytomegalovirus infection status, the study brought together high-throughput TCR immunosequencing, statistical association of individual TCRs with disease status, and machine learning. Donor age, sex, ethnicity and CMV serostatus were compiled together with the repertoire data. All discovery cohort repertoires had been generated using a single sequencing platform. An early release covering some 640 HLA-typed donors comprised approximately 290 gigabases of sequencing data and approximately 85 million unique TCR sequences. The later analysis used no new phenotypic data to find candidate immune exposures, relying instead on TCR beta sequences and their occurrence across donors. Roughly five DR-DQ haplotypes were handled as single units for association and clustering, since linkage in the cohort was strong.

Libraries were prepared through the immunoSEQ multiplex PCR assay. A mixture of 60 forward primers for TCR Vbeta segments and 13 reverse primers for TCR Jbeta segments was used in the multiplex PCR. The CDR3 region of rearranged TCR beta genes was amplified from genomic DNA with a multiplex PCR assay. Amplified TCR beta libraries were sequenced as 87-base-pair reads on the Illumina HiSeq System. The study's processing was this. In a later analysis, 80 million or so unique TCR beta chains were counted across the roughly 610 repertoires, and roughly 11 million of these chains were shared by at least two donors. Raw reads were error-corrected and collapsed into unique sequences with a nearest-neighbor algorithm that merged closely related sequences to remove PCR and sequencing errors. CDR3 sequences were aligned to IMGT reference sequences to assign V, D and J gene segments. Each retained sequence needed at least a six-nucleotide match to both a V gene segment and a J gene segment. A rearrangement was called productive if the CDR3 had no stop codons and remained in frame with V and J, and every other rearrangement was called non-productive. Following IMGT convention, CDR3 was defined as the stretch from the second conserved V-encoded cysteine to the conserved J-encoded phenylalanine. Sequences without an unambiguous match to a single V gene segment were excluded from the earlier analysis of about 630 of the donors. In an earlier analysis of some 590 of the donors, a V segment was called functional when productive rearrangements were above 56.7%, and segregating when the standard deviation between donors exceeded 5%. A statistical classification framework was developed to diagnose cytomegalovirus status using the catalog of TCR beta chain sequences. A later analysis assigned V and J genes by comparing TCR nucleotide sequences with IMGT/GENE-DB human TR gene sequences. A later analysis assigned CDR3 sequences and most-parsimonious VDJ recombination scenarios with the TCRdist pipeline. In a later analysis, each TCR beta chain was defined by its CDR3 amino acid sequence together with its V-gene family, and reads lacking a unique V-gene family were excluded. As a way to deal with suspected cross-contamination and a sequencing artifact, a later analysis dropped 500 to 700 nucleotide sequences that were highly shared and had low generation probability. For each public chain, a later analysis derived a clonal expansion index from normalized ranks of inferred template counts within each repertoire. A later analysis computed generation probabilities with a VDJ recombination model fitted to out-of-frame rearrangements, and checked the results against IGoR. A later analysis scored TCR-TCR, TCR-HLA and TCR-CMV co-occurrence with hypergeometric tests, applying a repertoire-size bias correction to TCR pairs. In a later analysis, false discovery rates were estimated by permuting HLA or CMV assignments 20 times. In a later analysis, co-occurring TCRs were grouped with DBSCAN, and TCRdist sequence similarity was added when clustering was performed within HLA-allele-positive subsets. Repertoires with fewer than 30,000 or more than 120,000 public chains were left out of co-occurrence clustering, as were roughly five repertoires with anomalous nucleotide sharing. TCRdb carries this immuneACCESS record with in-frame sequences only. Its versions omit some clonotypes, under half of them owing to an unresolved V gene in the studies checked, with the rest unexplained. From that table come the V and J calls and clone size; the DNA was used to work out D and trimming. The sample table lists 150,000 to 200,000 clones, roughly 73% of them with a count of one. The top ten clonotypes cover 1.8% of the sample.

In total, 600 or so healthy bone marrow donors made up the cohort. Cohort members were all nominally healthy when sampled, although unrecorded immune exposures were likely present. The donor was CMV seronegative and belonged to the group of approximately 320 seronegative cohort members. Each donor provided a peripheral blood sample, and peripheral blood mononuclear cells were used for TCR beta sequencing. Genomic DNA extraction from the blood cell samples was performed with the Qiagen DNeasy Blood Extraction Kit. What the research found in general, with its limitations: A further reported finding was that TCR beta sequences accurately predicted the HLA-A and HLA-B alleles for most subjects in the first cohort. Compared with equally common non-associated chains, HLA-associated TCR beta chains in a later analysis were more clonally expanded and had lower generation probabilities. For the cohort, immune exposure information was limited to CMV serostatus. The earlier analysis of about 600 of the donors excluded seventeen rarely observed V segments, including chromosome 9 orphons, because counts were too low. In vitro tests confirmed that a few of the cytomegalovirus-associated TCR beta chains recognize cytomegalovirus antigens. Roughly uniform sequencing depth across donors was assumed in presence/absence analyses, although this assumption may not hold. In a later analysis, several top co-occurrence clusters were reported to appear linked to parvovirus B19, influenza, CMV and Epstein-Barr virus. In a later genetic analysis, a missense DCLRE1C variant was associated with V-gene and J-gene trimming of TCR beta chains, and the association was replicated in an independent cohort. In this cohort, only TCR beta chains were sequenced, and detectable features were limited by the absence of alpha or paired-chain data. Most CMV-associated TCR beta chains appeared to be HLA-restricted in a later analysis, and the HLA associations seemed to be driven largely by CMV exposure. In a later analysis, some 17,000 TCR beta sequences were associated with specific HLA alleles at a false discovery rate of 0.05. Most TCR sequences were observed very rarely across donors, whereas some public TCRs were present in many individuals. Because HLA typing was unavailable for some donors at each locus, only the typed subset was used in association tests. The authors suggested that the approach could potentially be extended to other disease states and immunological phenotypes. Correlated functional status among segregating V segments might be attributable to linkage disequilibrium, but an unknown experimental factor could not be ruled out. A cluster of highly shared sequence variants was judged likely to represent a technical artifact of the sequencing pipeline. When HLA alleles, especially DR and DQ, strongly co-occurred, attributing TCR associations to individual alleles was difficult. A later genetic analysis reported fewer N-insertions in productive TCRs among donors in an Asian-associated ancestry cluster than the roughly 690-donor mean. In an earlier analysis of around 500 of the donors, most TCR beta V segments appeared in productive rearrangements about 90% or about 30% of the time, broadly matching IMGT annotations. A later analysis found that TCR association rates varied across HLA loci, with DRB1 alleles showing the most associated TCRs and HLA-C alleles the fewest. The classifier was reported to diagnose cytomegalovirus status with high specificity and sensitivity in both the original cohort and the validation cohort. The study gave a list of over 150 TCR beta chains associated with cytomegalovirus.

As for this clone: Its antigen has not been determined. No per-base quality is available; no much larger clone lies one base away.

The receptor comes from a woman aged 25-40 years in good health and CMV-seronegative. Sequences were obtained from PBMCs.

CDR3 region: CASSLFAASSYEQYF. In nucleotide form, the sequence is TGTGCCAGCAGCTTATTTGCAGCGAGCTCCTACGAGCAGTACTTC. The V and J genes are TRBV7-2 and TRBJ2-7, with the D gene uncertain. CDR1 and CDR2, per the germline V gene, are SGHTA and FQGNSA. The germline ends are 11 bases apart after V is trimmed by 2 bases and J by 0 bases. The CDR3 holds 15 amino acids from the cysteine to the phenylalanine. Only the CDR3 region is kept as DNA, spanning 45 bases read in frame from base 1.